These 30 T cell receptor beta chains came from one sample sequenced in a study of graft-versus-host responses after intestinal transplantation. Only in-frame clones appear in the TCRdb table, and some are missing; sequencing was by immunoSEQ multiplex PCR. The table shows about 120,000 clones, with roughly 95% occurring only once. No antigen has been assigned to these receptors. The input for sequencing was unstimulated CD8+ T cells sorted from spleen or lymph node cells, taken before intestinal transplant. These TCRs come from a human donor who received an intestinal transplant.

V gene TRBV13 combines with J gene TRBJ2-7; D gene unclear. The V end lost 5 bases, the J end lost 1 base, and 6 bases lay between the germline ends. Germline values: CDR1 PRHDT, CDR2 FYEKMQ (reference sequence). CDR3 length equals 12 residues. Written as DNA, the CDR3 is TGTGCCAGCAGCCAGACGTCCTACGAGCAGTACTTC. This gives the protein CASSQTSYEQYF.

The chain is built from TRBV11-1 and TRBJ2-7, with TRBD2 matching 11 bases. The germline CDR1 and CDR2 sequences are SGHAT and FQDESV (reference sequence). Trimming removed 5 bases from V and 2 bases from J; junction bases left unmatched: 8. The CDR3 is 16 residues long. The chain's CDR3 is CASSTEFSGRAYEQYF. In nucleotides, the CDR3 is TGTGCCAGCAGCACGGAGTTTAGCGGGAGGGCCTACGAGCAGTACTTC.

The chain joins TRBV4-1 to TRBJ2-1; D gene uncertain. Germline CDR1 and CDR2: MGHRA and YSYEKL. CDR3 length: 15 amino acids. Trimming removed 0 bases from V and 2 bases from J, with 8 bases in between. CDR3 loop: CASSQDSQTYNEQFF. The CDR3 bases are TGCGCCAGCAGCCAAGATTCGCAGACCTACAATGAGCAGTTCTTC.

For this clone: The sample carries other DNA sequences with the same CDR3. The chain has TRBV28 and TRBJ1-6; no firm D call. V gave up 2 bases and J gave up 9 bases, with 11 bases separating them. This CDR3 is 14 amino acids long. Germline V gene sequence: CDR1 MDHEN, CDR2 SYDVKM. CDR3 loop: CASSLSGLGSPLHF. CDR3 DNA: TGTGCCAGCAGTTTAAGCGGCTTAGGTTCACCCCTCCACTTT.

This clone was seen only once. Relative to the germline gene, one junction end is altered; a read error may explain this. This chain connects TRBV6-6 to TRBJ1-1, with 8 bases lining up with TRBD1. The CDR3 is made up of 15 amino acids. Germline CDR1 and CDR2: MNHNY and SVGAGI (reference sequence). CDR3 loop: CASSLMTGVNTEAFF. DNA of the CDR3: TGTGCCAGCAGTCTTATGACAGGGGTGAATACTGAAGCTTTCTTT.

The J gene is TRBJ2-6, the V gene TRBV7-9; D might be TRBD2 (5 bases). Germline V gene data show CDR1 as SEHNR and CDR2 as FQNEAQ (reference sequence). V lost 1 base to trimming and J lost 0 bases, with 10 bases between them. This CDR3 has 17 residues. CDR3 loop: CASSLVSGSSGANVLTF. The CDR3 nucleotides read TGTGCCAGCAGCTTAGTCAGCGGCAGCTCTGGGGCCAACGTCCTGACTTTC.

The J gene is TRBJ2-7, the V gene TRBV28; possibly TRBD1 for D (6 bases). The V gene's germline CDR1 is MDHEN and CDR2 SYDVKM. CDR3 length: 13 residues. V lost 9 bases and J lost 5, with 17 bases in between. In nucleotides, the CDR3 is TGTGCCAGTTCTTGGGGGCCTAACCACGAGCAGTACTTC. Translation: CASSWGPNHEQYF.

This chain links TRBV10-3 with TRBJ2-2, with 9 bases aligning to TRBD2. Germline-derived CDR1 and CDR2 are ENHRY and SYGVKD. The junction had 7 bases not matched to a gene; V was cut back by 4 bases and J by 4 bases. The CDR3 consists of 16 residues. CDR3 in DNA: TGTGCCATCAGTGTAGGGCTAGCGGGATCCACCGGGGAGCTGTTTTTT. It encodes CAISVGLAGSTGELFF.

This clone was detected only once. The chain recombines TRBV28 with TRBJ2-1; 15 nucleotides line up with TRBD2. CDR3 length: 18 amino acids. J was trimmed by 3 bases and V by 6 bases; bases with no gene match: 9. Germline V gene data show CDR1 as MDHEN and CDR2 as SYDVKM. The CDR3 DNA is TGTGCCAGCAGCGTGGCCTGGACTAGCGGGAGGGGCTACAATGAGCAGTTCTTC. Translated, it gives CASSVAWTSGRGYNEQFF.

The J gene is TRBJ2-1, the V gene TRBV19, with 9 bases identical to TRBD2. The V gene's germline CDR1 is LNHDA and CDR2 SQIVND (reference sequence). V dropped 5 bases and J dropped 6; count of bases not matched to a gene: 5. The CDR3 is 14 amino acids. The CDR3 DNA is TGTGCCAGTAGTGTACCGGGACTAGCCAATGAGCAGTTCTTC. Protein product: CASSVPGLANEQFF.

The gene calls are TRBV9 and TRBJ1-6; TRBD1 might be the D (6 bases). Trimming took 0 bases from V and 8 from J, leaving 12 bases between them. The CDR3 totals 15 residues. CDR1 is SGDLS and CDR2 is YYNGEE in the germline V gene. The CDR3 bases are TGTGCCAGCAGCGTAGACGGGGGCCCGGATTCACCCCTCCACTTT. Amino acids: CASSVDGGPDSPLHF.

V is TRBV5-1 and J is TRBJ2-3; D unresolved. The V gene's germline CDR1 is SGHRS and CDR2 YFSETQ. Trimming stripped 0 bases from V and 5 bases from J, with 10 bases between. The CDR3 has 14 amino acids. CDR3 region: CASSLESARDTQYF. Here the CDR3 DNA reads TGCGCCAGCAGCTTGGAATCAGCCAGAGATACGCAGTATTTT.

This chain joins TRBV7-8 and TRBJ1-2; a weak D match, TRBD1 (5 bases). This CDR3 has 13 amino acids. Trimming removed 4 bases at V and 4 bases at J, with 10 bases between. Germline loops: CDR1 SGHVS, CDR2 FQNEAQ. The CDR3 region is CASSSSGGYGYTF. The CDR3, as DNA: TGTGCCAGCAGCTCGTCCGGGGGCTATGGCTACACCTTC.

The chain couples TRBV4-2 to TRBJ2-3; D gene uncertain. Germline V CDR1 and CDR2: LGHNA, YNFKEQ. The CDR3 runs 15 residues. V dropped 0 bases and J dropped 6 bases, with 13 bases sitting between them. CDR3 DNA: TGTGCCAGCAGCCAAGAGGTGGCAGATAGGGATACGCAGTATTTT. The encoded protein is CASSQEVADRDTQYF.

The chain uses TRBV7-2 and TRBJ1-1, with a possible D match to TRBD1 (5 bases). The CDR3 spans 17 residues. Germline V CDR1 and CDR2: SGHTA, FQGNSA. Trimming shortened V by 1 base and J by 2 bases, and 17 bases separated the two germline ends. The CDR3 loop reads CASSLEGSRSYNTEAFF. The CDR3 nucleotides read TGTGCCAGCAGCTTAGAGGGGTCCCGTTCTTATAACACTGAAGCTTTCTTT.

This chain connects TRBV28 to TRBJ2-7; the match to TRBD2 covers 8 bases. The CDR3 sequence is 17 residues long. With 0 bases clipped from V and 0 bases from J, the junction kept 7 bases outside the gene matches. Germline V gives CDR1 MDHEN, CDR2 SYDVKM. The CDR3 coding sequence is TGTGCCAGCAGTTTATGGGGAGCGGGAGCAGTCTCCTACGAGCAGTACTTC. Translated, it gives CASSLWGAGAVSYEQYF.

In DNA, the CDR3 is TGTGCCATCAGTCGGGACCCCGGGGTGGATACGCAGTATTTT. Translation: CAISRDPGVDTQYF. The chain combines TRBV10-3 with TRBJ2-3; either TRBD1 or TRBD2 may fit D (5 bases each). Germline-derived CDR1 and CDR2 are ENHRY and SYGVKD. Trimming left V 5 bases short and J 6 bases short, with 15 bases between. This CDR3 contains 14 residues.

The rearrangement joins TRBV7-9 to TRBJ2-5; the D gene is possibly TRBD2 (6 bases). The CDR3 is made up of 14 amino acids. Looked up from germline, CDR1 is SEHNR and CDR2 is FQNEAQ (reference sequence). V lost 5 bases, J lost 5 bases, and 15 bases lay in between. The chain's CDR3 is CASSPGVQGETQYF. CDR3 sequence (DNA): TGTGCCAGCAGCCCGGGGGTCCAAGGGGAGACCCAGTACTTC.

This clone was counted only a few times. The chain combines TRBV9 with TRBJ2-7, with 11 bases identical to TRBD1. Unmatched junction bases numbered 2, after V lost 4 bases and J lost 5 bases. This CDR3 has 13 residues. Germline V gene data show CDR1 as SGDLS and CDR2 as YYNGEE. CDR3 sequence: CASSLGQGDEQYF. The CDR3 DNA reads as TGTGCCAGCAGCTTGGGACAGGGGGACGAGCAGTACTTC.

A word on this clone: A junction boundary mismatches the germline segment, possibly from a read error. The chain uses TRBV27 and TRBJ2-5; no definite D call. Near its end, the DNA agrees better with TRBJ2-7, so the J call may be wrong. CDR1 and CDR2 (germline): MNHEY, SMNVEV (reference sequence). The CDR3 spans 12 residues. The CDR3, as DNA: TGCGCCAGCCGTACACGAGGATACGAGCAGTACTTC. This sequence encodes CASRTRGYEQYF.

This chain connects TRBV9 to TRBJ2-7, with D unresolved. V was shortened by 4 bases and J by 3 bases, with 14 bases between the two germline ends. The CDR3 contains 14 residues. From germline, CDR1 is SGDLS and CDR2 YYNGEE. The CDR3 sequence is CASSPGPGNYEQYF. In DNA form, the CDR3 reads TGTGCCAGCAGCCCGGGCCCTGGTAACTACGAGCAGTACTTC. The variable domain in full, with the rest retrieved from reference TRBV9 and TRBJ2-7, is DSGVTQTPKHLITATGQRVTLRCSPRSGDLSVYWYQQSLDQGLQFLIQYYNGEERAKGNILERFSAQQFPDLHSELNLSSLELGDSALYFCASSPGPGNYEQYFGPGTRLTVT.

The rearrangement links TRBV28 to TRBJ1-2, with 9 bases fitting TRBD1. Germline V gives CDR1 MDHEN, CDR2 SYDVKM. This CDR3 is built from 15 residues. V was pared by 2 bases and J by 5 bases, with 6 bases of the junction left unmatched. The CDR3 here is CASSLGTGMLYGYTF. CDR3 coding DNA: TGTGCCAGCAGTTTAGGGACAGGGATGTTATATGGCTACACCTTC.

The V gene is TRBV7-2, the J gene TRBJ2-7, with D tentatively TRBD2 (6 bases). CDR3 length: 17 amino acids. Germline V lookup: CDR1 SGHTA, CDR2 FQGNSA. Trimming removed 4 bases at V and 3 bases at J, with 22 bases between. In nucleotides, the CDR3 is TGTGCCAGCAGCTACCCCATGGGGCGGGAAGAACTCTACGAGCAGTACTTC. Its translation: CASSYPMGREELYEQYF.

The V gene is TRBV28, the J gene TRBJ2-1, with TRBD1 matching over 7 bases. V lost 6 bases and J lost 16; bases outside the gene matches: 15. CDR1 is MDHEN and CDR2 is SYDVKM in the germline V gene. CDR3 length: 13 residues. The CDR3, as DNA: TGTGCCAGCAGCCTCGAGCTGACAGGGTTTTCATTCTTC. It codes for CASSLELTGFSFF.

The chain links TRBV4-1 to TRBJ1-2; no reliable D call. Germline lookup yields CDR1 MGHRA and CDR2 YSYEKL. The CDR3 is 13 amino acids. V was trimmed by 3 bases and J by 2 bases, leaving 7 bases between them. CDR3 residues: CASSHTNNYGYTF. In nucleotides, the CDR3 is TGCGCCAGCAGCCATACCAACAACTATGGCTACACCTTC.

The chain employs TRBV5-6 and TRBJ2-7, with 13 bases fitting TRBD2. Germline values: CDR1 SGHDT, CDR2 YYEEEE. The CDR3 has 16 amino acids. Unmatched junction bases numbered 8, after V lost 4 bases and J lost 4 bases. CDR3 sequence (DNA): TGTGCCAGCAGCGTGACTAGCGGGAGGCTTAGATACGAGCAGTACTTC. Translated, it gives CASSVTSGRLRYEQYF.

This rearrangement joins TRBV6-5 to TRBJ2-7, with D unresolved. Germline loops: CDR1 MNHEY, CDR2 SVGAGI. CDR3 length equals 12 residues. V lost 4 bases, J lost 2 bases, and 6 bases lay in between. As DNA, the CDR3 is TGTGCCAGCAGTTCTACGGCCTACGAGCAGTACTTC. Its protein is CASSSTAYEQYF.

Turning to this clone: Other DNA sequences in the same sample also yield this CDR3. CDR3 residues: CASSGGSSYEQYF. Here the CDR3 DNA reads TGTGCCAGCAGTGGCGGGAGCTCCTACGAGCAGTACTTC. The rearrangement links TRBV6-5 to TRBJ2-7; 7 bases are a match to TRBD2. There are 13 residues in the CDR3. Germline V gene data show CDR1 as MNHEY and CDR2 as SVGAGI. J lost 0 bases, V lost 5 bases, and 1 base had no gene match.

The sample holds one count of this clone. The rearrangement joins TRBV4-1 to TRBJ2-7; 11 nucleotides agree with TRBD1. The CDR3 sequence is 14 residues long. CDR1 MGHRA and CDR2 YSYEKL come from the germline V gene. Trimming took 4 bases from V and 3 from J; bases not matched to a gene: 2. CDR3 bases: TGCGCCAGCAGCCCGGGACAGGGGGACTACGAGCAGTACTTC. Protein sequence: CASSPGQGDYEQYF.

The chain uses TRBV14 and TRBJ2-1; 12 bases align to TRBD2. Germline trimming cut 2 bases from V and 7 bases from J; bases unmatched to any gene: 6. The CDR3 totals 16 residues. Looked up from germline, CDR1 is SGHDN and CDR2 is FVKESK. CDR3 in DNA: TGTGCCAGCAGCCAATCCCGACTAGCGGGAGAAAATGAGCAGTTCTTC. Its protein product is CASSQSRLAGENEQFF.